This T cell receptor beta chain was retrieved from a study of shared clonotypes between healthy human individuals. This clone has more than one count but fewer than ten. Spread over ten immunoSEQ deep assay plates, unsorted PBMC DNA underwent sequencing. In the authors' workflow: Junction-only immunoSEQ sequences carried no quality scores, so filtering differed. Only in-frame clones appear in the TCRdb table, and some are missing; sequencing was by immunoSEQ multiplex PCR. V, J and clone size reflect that table, while D and trimming were determined from the DNA. Seen here are fewer than 650,000 clones, about 79% observed once, and the top ten hold 10% to 15%. The CDR3 contains 14 residues. V lost 2 bases and J 8 bases, leaving 15 bases between the germline ends. Looked up from germline, CDR1 is SEHNR and CDR2 is FQNEAQ (reference sequence). Healthy HIV-negative adults with no recent acute infections or vaccinations were recruited as donors.

The rearrangement joins TRBV7-9 to TRBJ1-2; perhaps TRBD1 as D (5 bases). This clonotype was sampled from a woman in her thirties or forties in good health. Some clones in this sample may be carry-over from other donors' samples. Sequencing was carried out using PBMCs. CDR3 in amino acids: CASSLLEGLGGYTF. DNA for the CDR3: TGTGCCAGCAGCTTATTGGAGGGGCTGGGCGGCTACACCTTC.